This paragraph reports one T cell receptor (beta chain). No cognate antigen has been identified for it. It has no much larger one-base neighbor in the sample; base qualities were not kept. Patients with uncontrolled infections, other autoimmune diseases, pregnancy or lactation were excluded. Clinical symptoms, serum thyroxine and TRAb, thyroid ultrasound, and orbital computed tomography formed the basis for the diagnoses. Trizol reagent was used to extract total RNA, and RNA quality was then checked on an Agilent 2100 Bioanalyzer. Amplification of TCR beta CDR3 regions was carried out from RNA transcripts. For the first round of RT-PCR on the TCR CDR3, the HTBI primer set was used together with the Qiagen OneStep RT-PCR kit. Libraries were constructed in a second round of multiplex PCR, after which size selection and purification were carried out. Libraries were sequenced paired-end with 100 bp reads on an Illumina HiSeq2000. In the authors' own workflow: SOAPnuke was used to process the raw data, throwing out any read that contained adapters or uncalled bases, had a mean Phred below 15, or lacked an exact constant-primer or identifier match. COPE v1.2.5 was used to merge the high-quality paired reads, and each unique nucleotide sequence was defined as a clonotype. Clonotypes were aligned to IMGT TRBV, TRBD and TRBJ reference segments using MiTCR v1.1. The analysis included only V-J combinations with a frequency above 0.0001, which together covered over 98% of the repertoires. The TCS score was defined as the ratio of F50 (clonal expansion) to E x V (chaos), calculated using BLOSUM62-based TCRdist between CDR3 peptides within each V-J. Welch's t-statistics and random forest reduced just over 500 V-J features to 10 to 15, which were used in a naive Bayes classifier (R e1071). Thyroid-blood repertoire similarity was quantified with the Morisita-Horn index. TCRdb trimmed the raw reads at Q25, called clones with MiXCR and kept productive beta chains. Rows merge per CDR3 protein into single entries with the most common DNA and genes. TCRdb, not the original authors, processed these V and J calls. Here the sample has 480,000 or so distinct CDR3 sequences; approximately 48% occur a single time. The ten largest account for 44% of the sample.

This specimen belongs to a study of T cells in Graves' hyperthyroidism and ophthalmopathy (dated by TCRdb to about 2019). About the full investigation: TCR V-J signatures able to tell the groups apart were searched for in a discovery cohort of 95 or so patients, of whom more than 40 had Graves' ophthalmopathy and 55 to 65 had stable Graves' hyperthyroidism. According to the paper, TCR Vbeta CDR3 sequencing was carried out on approximately 140 peripheral blood samples, which came from under 50 ophthalmopathy, around 74 hyperthyroidism and roughly 17 progressor patients. After blood sampling, hyperthyroidism patients were treated with methimazole at a starting dose of 30 mg daily, and ophthalmopathy patients were treated with high-dose intravenous methylprednisolone. In addition, the study compared T-cell repertoires in thyroid tissue and in blood from roughly 6 Graves' hyperthyroidism patients. Prospective prediction of ophthalmopathy was tested in an independent validation cohort of fewer than 20 hyperthyroidism patients and some 17 patients who later progressed to ophthalmopathy. The 85 to 100 discovery patients were divided at random into training and test sets in a 7:3 ratio. Results and caveats for the whole study, not just this receptor: Most expanded thyroid clonotypes (frequency above 0.001) were also found in blood, which suggests that blood repertoires may mirror thyroid immune responses. In cross-validation, a model built on a 13 V-J signature told ophthalmopathy apart from stable hyperthyroidism with 85% to 90% sensitivity and roughly 82% specificity, and in testing the same model reached 80%/75%. During validation, the model predicted progression to ophthalmopathy a median of roughly 7.1 months ahead of onset, with approximately 71% sensitivity and 72% to 80% specificity. No statistical method was used to fix the sample size in advance, and group allocation was not hidden from the investigators.

The source of this sequence is an adult woman with Graves' disease, either hyperthyroidism or ophthalmopathy (not recorded which). Sequencing was performed on peripheral blood or thyroid tissue (not recorded which).

This receptor carries the CDR3 CATSLEGRGNEQFF. The nucleotide sequence is given as TGTGCCACCAGCTTAGAAGGTAGGGGAAATGAGCAGTTCTTC. The chain is made from TRBV15 and TRBJ2-1; 5 matching bases give a weak D call of TRBD1. Trimming takes 5 bases from V and 7 bases from J, and the germline ends sit 15 bases apart. The CDR3 starts with the cysteine, ends with the phenylalanine, and has 14 residues. The sequence is cut down to CDR3 DNA, 42 bases in frame from base 1. CDR1 and CDR2, looked up from the germline V gene (reference sequence), are LNHNV and YYDKDF.